These 11 T cell receptor beta chains came from one sample sequenced in a study of shared clonotypes between healthy human individuals. Clones were sequenced by immunoSEQ multiplex PCR, and TCRdb holds only the in-frame ones, with some missing. The table records approximately 980,000 clones, over 60% of them present only once. Sequencing was carried out using memory CD4+ T cells sorted from blood. This sample's subset: CD45RA-negative fraction. The receptor set was obtained from a man aged 18 to 29 in good health.

The rearrangement uses TRBV5-1 and TRBJ1-2; unclear D gene. V gave up 8 bases and J gave up 7 bases, with 18 bases separating them. Looked up from germline, CDR1 is SGHRS and CDR2 is YFSETQ. The CDR3 extends over 13 amino acids. CDR3 DNA: TGCGCCAGTTCGACGGCGGCTTCGTTTGGCTACACCTTC. Its protein is CASSTAASFGYTF.

This clone was counted once. Other DNA sequences within the sample encode an identical CDR3. This chain uses TRBV10-2 with TRBJ1-5; D not resolved. The CDR3 is 12 amino acids. Trimming shortened V by 3 bases and J by 4 bases, and 4 bases separated the two germline ends. The germline CDR1 and CDR2 sequences are WSHSY and SAAADI. The chain's CDR3 is CASSDGNQPQHF. CDR3 DNA: TGCGCCAGCAGTGATGGGAATCAGCCCCAGCATTTT.

This clone is a singleton in its sample. The chain joins TRBV4-1 to TRBJ2-7; perhaps TRBD1 as D (6 bases). The V gene's germline CDR1 is MGHRA and CDR2 YSYEKL. This CDR3 contains 14 residues. The germline V and J ends were trimmed by 1 base and 4 bases, with 11 bases remaining between them. CDR3 loop: CASSQGGPLYEQYF. The DNA for the CDR3 is TGCGCCAGCAGCCAAGGGGGGCCTCTTTACGAGCAGTACTTC.

The sample holds one count of this clone. The rearrangement uses TRBV19 and TRBJ2-5, with unresolved D. Germline lookup yields CDR1 LNHDA and CDR2 SQIVND (reference sequence). The length of the CDR3 is 14 residues. Trimming cost V 3 bases and J 2 bases, with 10 bases left between them. The CDR3 is CASSIHSIQETQYF. The CDR3 DNA is TGTGCCAGTAGTATCCACAGTATACAAGAGACCCAGTACTTC.

Of note for this clone: This is likely an artifact of a read error, given a far larger clone one base away. Different DNA sequences within this sample yield the same CDR3. J is TRBJ1-6 and V is TRBV19; D uncertain. Germline CDR1 and CDR2: LNHDA and SQIVND (reference sequence). The CDR3 is 11 residues long. DNA for the CDR3: TGTGCCAGTAGTAATAATTCACCTCTCCACTTT. Residues: CASSNNSPLHF.

The chain is built from TRBV5-1 and TRBJ2-7; D may be TRBD1 (5 bases). Trimming removed 2 bases at V and 5 bases at J, with 14 bases between. The germline CDR1 and CDR2 sequences are SGHRS and YFSETQ. There are 14 residues in the CDR3. CDR3 region: CASSFGRETDEQYF. The CDR3 DNA is TGCGCCAGCAGCTTTGGCAGGGAAACCGACGAGCAGTACTTC.

V gene TRBV7-2 combines with J gene TRBJ2-1, with a weak D call TRBD1 (6 bases). The CDR3 has 15 amino acids. The germline V and J ends were trimmed by 1 base and 3 bases, with 10 bases remaining between them. Germline values: CDR1 SGHTA, CDR2 FQGNSA. The CDR3 region is CASSLGRGLYNEQFF. The CDR3 DNA reads TGTGCCAGCAGCTTAGGCAGGGGCCTCTACAATGAGCAGTTCTTC.

In the case of this clone: This same CDR3 is encoded by further DNA sequences in the sample. The V call is TRBV9, the J call TRBJ1-1; D unclear. Per germline, CDR1 SGDLS and CDR2 YYNGEE. The CDR3 length is 13 residues. V dropped 2 bases and J dropped 0 bases, with 5 bases sitting between them. The CDR3 nucleotides read TGTGCCAGCAGCGTCCGATTGAACACTGAAGCTTTCTTT. It codes for CASSVRLNTEAFF.

This clone was observed once. At the DNA level, this CDR3 is encoded by other sequences in the same sample as well. This chain connects TRBV7-2 to TRBJ1-3; D is undetermined. The ends were cut back, 1 base at V and 1 base at J, with 8 bases in the middle. The CDR3 runs to 15 residues. The germline V gene encodes CDR1 SGHTA and CDR2 FQGNSA. The CDR3: CASSLGPGSGNTIYF. The CDR3 DNA follows: TGTGCCAGCAGCTTAGGGCCCGGGTCTGGAAACACCATATATTTT.

The rearrangement uses TRBV5-1 and TRBJ2-5, with a weak D call TRBD1 (6 bases). The V gene's germline CDR1 is SGHRS and CDR2 YFSETQ. Trimming pared 7 bases from V and 3 bases from J, leaving 19 bases between. The CDR3 covers 15 residues. CDR3 residues: CASRPTGKAEETQYF. The CDR3 coding sequence is TGCGCCAGCCGACCAACAGGGAAGGCGGAAGAGACCCAGTACTTC.

This clone was picked up a small number of times. This chain joins TRBV7-2 and TRBJ2-3, with a possible D match to TRBD1 (5 bases). The CDR3 covers 12 residues. V lost 5 bases and J lost 4, with 7 bases in between. In germline, CDR1 is SGHTA, CDR2 FQGNSA. The CDR3 DNA reads TGTGCCAGCAGCCGACAGTCAGATACGCAGTATTTT. This translates into CASSRQSDTQYF.